This is a list of T cell receptor beta chains from one sample in a study of blood T cells in healthy people across ages. TCRdb used MiXCR to reprocess the 5' RACE reads, holding one entry per CDR3 protein. The table lists around 670,000 distinct CDR3 sequences, approximately 30% of them singletons. Source material: blood. These TCRs come from a woman at least 80 years old in good health. CDR3s leave out the opening cysteine and the closing phenylalanine or tryptophan. Clone size appears in some rows only: once, few, many, or a class for an expanded clone.

clone_size | v_call | cdr3_aa
many | TRBV2 | ASRARSGDYNEQF
many | TRBV11-2 | ASTLQGRYGYT
NA | TRBV7-2 | ASSLTTGGSGNQPQH
NA | TRBV5-1 | ASSLEGLPQETQY
many | TRBV7-2 | ASSLSGLSNEKLF
once | TRBV13 | ASSSLGQGNEKLF
many | TRBV5-1 | ASREPGQNYGYT
many | TRBV6-1 | ASSLQGPDNSPLH
many | TRBV10-3 | ATQGKFEDTQY
many | TRBV2 | ASSEGGQGRDEQY
NA | TRBV10-2 | ASSNTQGDTEAF
many | TRBV25-1 | ASTAGDTQY
few | TRBV7-2 | ASRLGEGSEAF
few | TRBV7-9 | ASSEDTTEAF
many | TRBV4-2 | ASSQEKSSYEQY
NA | TRBV15 | ATSREGKSPLH